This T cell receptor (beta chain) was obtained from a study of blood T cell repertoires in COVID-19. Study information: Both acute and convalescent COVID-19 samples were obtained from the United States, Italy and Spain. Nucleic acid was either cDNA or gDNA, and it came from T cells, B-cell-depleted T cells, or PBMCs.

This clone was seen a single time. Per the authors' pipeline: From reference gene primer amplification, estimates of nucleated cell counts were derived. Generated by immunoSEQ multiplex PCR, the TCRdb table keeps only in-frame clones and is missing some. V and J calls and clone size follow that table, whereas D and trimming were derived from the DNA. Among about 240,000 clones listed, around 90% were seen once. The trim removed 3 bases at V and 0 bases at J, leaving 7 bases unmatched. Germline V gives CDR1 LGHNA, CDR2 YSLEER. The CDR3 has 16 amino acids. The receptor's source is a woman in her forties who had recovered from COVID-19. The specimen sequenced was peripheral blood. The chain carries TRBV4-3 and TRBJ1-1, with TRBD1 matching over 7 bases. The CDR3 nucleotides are TGCGCCAGCAGCCACGATAAGACAGGGATGAACACTGAAGCTTTCTTT. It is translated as CASSHDKTGMNTEAFF.